These T cell receptor beta chains were read from a single sample in a study of T cell repertoires in cytomegalovirus infection. These receptors lack a known antigen. TCRdb used MiXCR to reprocess the reads, holding one entry per CDR3 protein. This table holds 450,000 to 550,000 distinct CDR3 sequences, roughly 43% found once. Source: cultured PBMCs, taken from culture after CMV antigen stimulation. These receptors originate from a human donor in good health (CMV status not recorded). Some clones in this sample may be carry-over from other donors' samples. Both conserved end residues are part of each CDR3. D genes are given only for firm matches. The size entry is marked missing in some rows and otherwise reads once, few, many or a size class.

size: many; D: TRBD1; J: TRBJ1-5; V: TRBV7-2; CDR3: CASSLGDSSNQPQHF; DNA: TGTGCCAGCAGCTTAGGGGACAGCTCCAATCAGCCCCAGCATTTT
size: few; D: -; J: TRBJ2-3; V: TRBV7-6; CDR3: CASSLYGGGPDTQYF; DNA: TGTGCCAGCAGCTTATATGGTGGAGGGCCGGATACGCAGTATTTT
size: -; D: TRBD1; J: TRBJ2-3; V: TRBV7-2; CDR3: CASSFGTGSTDTQYF; DNA: TGTGCCAGCAGCTTCGGGACAGGAAGCACAGATACGCAGTATTTT
size: -; D: -; J: TRBJ1-1; V: TRBV6-1; CDR3: CASSKRTREGTEAFF; DNA: TGTGCCAGCAGTAAGCGTACGCGGGAAGGCACTGAAGCTTTCTTT
size: many; D: -; J: TRBJ2-6; V: TRBV7-2; CDR3: CASTSGPGANVLTF; DNA: TGTGCCAGCACCTCGGGGCCTGGGGCCAACGTCCTGACTTTC
size: -; D: -; J: TRBJ2-1; V: TRBV20-1; CDR3: CSAINSDSGAGEQFF; DNA: TGCAGTGCTATAAATTCGGACTCAGGTGCGGGTGAGCAGTTCTTC
size: -; D: -; J: TRBJ1-3; V: TRBV30; CDR3: CAWSALTGNTIYF; DNA: TGTGCCTGGAGTGCTCTGACAGGAAACACCATATATTTT
size: once; D: -; J: TRBJ1-1; V: TRBV11-1; CDR3: CASSYTAGSGTEAFF; DNA: TGTGCCAGCAGCTACACGGCAGGGTCGGGCACTGAAGCTTTCTTT
size: -; D: -; J: TRBJ1-5; V: TRBV30; CDR3: CAWSDLTQGTPQHF; DNA: TGTGCCTGGAGCGACCTAACACAGGGTACGCCCCAGCATTTT
size: -; D: -; J: TRBJ2-7; V: TRBV2; CDR3: CASSLNQGTAYEQYF; DNA: TGTGCCAGCAGTCTAAACCAGGGGACTGCCTACGAGCAGTACTTC
size: -; D: -; J: TRBJ1-2; V: TRBV7-6; CDR3: CASSIQVGSNYGYTF; DNA: TGTGCCAGCAGCATCCAAGTGGGATCTAACTATGGCTACACCTTC
size: -; D: -; J: TRBJ1-5; V: TRBV6-2/TRBV6-3; CDR3: CASGWAVDGGPNQPQHF; DNA: TGTGCCAGCGGCTGGGCAGTCGACGGGGGACCCAATCAGCCCCAGCATTTT
size: -; D: -; J: TRBJ2-1; V: TRBV19; CDR3: CASSTPPAEQFF; DNA: TGTGCCAGTAGTACCCCACCGGCTGAGCAGTTCTTC
size: -; D: TRBD1; J: TRBJ2-1; V: TRBV6-2/TRBV6-3; CDR3: CASGDRGSDEQFF; DNA: TGTGCCAGTGGGGACAGGGGCTCAGATGAGCAGTTCTTC
size: -; D: TRBD1; J: TRBJ2-7; V: TRBV27; CDR3: CASNHPGTGDLRYEQYF; DNA: TGTGCCAGCAACCACCCCGGGACAGGGGACCTCCGCTACGAGCAGTACTTC